This TCR beta chain originates from a study of T cells after yellow fever vaccination. Study-level background: Those fractions that held only low numbers of cells were prepared using the SMART-Seq v4 Ultra Low Input RNA kit.

Worth noting for this clonotype: Its antigen is unidentified. Since a much larger clone is just one base distant, this may be a read error.

Study-wide results and caveats: Clones that expanded after primary vaccination mostly reappeared after the booster (96% CD4, roughly 90% CD8).

A universal primer site and UMIs were added as TCR cDNA was made by 5'RACE template switching. MiXCR was run by TCRdb on the 5' RACE reads, yielding one entry per CDR3 protein. This sample carries some 250,000 distinct CDR3 sequences, 3.6% of them seen once, and the ten largest clones take around 19%. This CDR3 spans 14 amino acids. Per germline, CDR1 MDHEN and CDR2 SYDVKM. The TCR sequence derives from a man between 18 and 29 years old who received the YFV17D yellow fever vaccine. This specimen consisted of PBMCs, obtained 15 days after the yellow fever booster vaccination. V and J are TRBV28 and TRBJ2-1, with TRBD2 identical over 10 bases. The CDR3: CASSPLAGVNEHFF. The CDR3 DNA reads TGTGCCAGCAGCCCTCTAGCGGGGGTCAATGAGCACTTCTTC.